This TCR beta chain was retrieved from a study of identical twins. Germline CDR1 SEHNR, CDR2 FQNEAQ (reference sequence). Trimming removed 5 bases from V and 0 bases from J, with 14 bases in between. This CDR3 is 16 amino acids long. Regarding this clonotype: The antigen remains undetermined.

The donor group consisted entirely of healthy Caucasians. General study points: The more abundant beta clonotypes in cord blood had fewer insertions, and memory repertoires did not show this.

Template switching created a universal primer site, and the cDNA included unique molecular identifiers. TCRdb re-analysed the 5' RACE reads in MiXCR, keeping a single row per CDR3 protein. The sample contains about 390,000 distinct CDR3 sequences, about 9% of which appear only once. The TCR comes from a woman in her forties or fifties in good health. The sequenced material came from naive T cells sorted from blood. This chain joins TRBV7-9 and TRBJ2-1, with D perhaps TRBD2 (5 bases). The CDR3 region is CASSPGTASSYNEQFF. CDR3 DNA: TGTGCCAGCAGCCCGGGAACGGCTAGCTCCTACAATGAGCAGTTCTTC.